Following are 27 T cell receptor beta chains from one sample sequenced in a study of blood T cell repertoires in COVID-19. Using immunoSEQ multiplex PCR, the repertoire was profiled, and TCRdb retains in-frame clones only, with some absent. The table includes fewer than 85,000 clones, around 70% detected once. The sequencing input was peripheral blood. The receptor source for this set is a man aged 60-69 years with acute or convalescent COVID-19.

V is TRBV20-1 and J is TRBJ2-3, with D unclear. The CDR3 is 11 residues long. CDR1 is DFQATT and CDR2 is SNEGSKA in the germline V gene (reference sequence). Trimming shortened V by 2 bases and J by 3 bases, and 3 bases separated the two germline ends. The CDR3 nucleotides read TGCAGTGCTAGACTTACAGATACGCAGTATTTT. The encoded protein is CSARLTDTQYF.

This rearrangement joins TRBV25-1 to TRBJ2-3, with D maybe TRBD1 (5 bases). Trimming shortened V by 4 bases and J by 1 base, and 12 bases separated the two germline ends. This CDR3 region has 15 residues. CDR1 MGHDK and CDR2 SYGVNS come from the germline V gene. CDR3 loop: CASSGSQGGTDTQYF. CDR3 sequence (DNA): TGTGCCAGCAGTGGATCTCAGGGCGGCACAGATACGCAGTATTTT.

The V gene is TRBV20-1, the J gene TRBJ1-3; D is undetermined. V lost 3 bases and J lost 2, with 8 bases in between. The CDR3 is 13 amino acids. CDR1 is DFQATT and CDR2 is SNEGSKA in the germline V gene (reference sequence). The CDR3 here is CSASEATGNTIYF. Here the CDR3 DNA reads TGCAGTGCTAGTGAAGCTACTGGAAACACCATATATTTT.

The rearrangement links TRBV28 to TRBJ1-4; no reliable D call. Germline-derived CDR1 and CDR2 are MDHEN and SYDVKM. The CDR3 totals 13 residues. V lost 2 bases and J lost 6, with 7 bases in between. CDR3: CASSLQRDEKLFF. CDR3 nucleotides: TGTGCCAGCAGTTTACAGCGGGATGAAAAACTGTTTTTT.

The chain joins TRBV4-2 to TRBJ1-5; TRBD1 agrees at 7 bases. The germline V gene encodes CDR1 LGHNA and CDR2 YNFKEQ. The CDR3 contains 12 residues. Trimming cost V 3 bases and J 8 bases; bases outside gene matches: 1. The CDR3 sequence: CASSHRGEPQHF. The CDR3 DNA is TGTGCCAGCAGCCACAGGGGGGAGCCCCAGCATTTT.

This chain joins TRBV7-2 and TRBJ1-2; TRBD1 might be the D (5 bases). The germline V gene has CDR1 SGHTA and CDR2 FQGNSA. Trimming left V 5 bases short and J 5 bases short, with 15 bases between. The CDR3 runs 14 residues. The CDR3 region is CASSPYSQGYGYTF. DNA for the CDR3: TGTGCCAGCAGCCCCTATTCGCAGGGATATGGCTACACCTTC.

The chain has TRBV3-1 (or the pseudogene TRBV3-2) and TRBJ2-1, with 9 positions matching TRBD1. This CDR3 is 15 amino acids long. The germline CDR1 and CDR2 sequences are LGHDT and YNNKEL (reference sequence). The V segment lost 4 bases and the J segment 6 bases; nucleotides outside the gene matches: 7. CDR3 sequence: CASSPRDRVVNEQFF. Written as DNA, the CDR3 is TGTGCCAGCAGCCCCCGGGACAGGGTAGTCAATGAGCAGTTCTTC.

V and J are TRBV7-9 and TRBJ1-2; 7 positions agree with TRBD1. CDR3 length: 16 residues. The germline V gene has CDR1 SEHNR and CDR2 FQNEAQ (reference sequence). Trimming cost V 1 base and J 8 bases; bases outside gene matches: 13. CDR3 sequence reads: CASSLGTGRTSNGYTF. The CDR3 DNA reads TGTGCCAGCAGCTTAGGGACAGGTCGGACATCCAACGGCTACACCTTC.

The chain recombines TRBV9 with TRBJ2-7, with TRBD1 matching over 10 bases. The CDR3 has 15 residues. Losses at the gene ends were 3 bases for V and 7 bases for J; bases not matched to a gene: 10. The germline V gene has CDR1 SGDLS and CDR2 YYNGEE. The CDR3 loop reads CASSASTGGAGEQYF. The CDR3 coding sequence is TGTGCCAGCAGCGCCTCGACAGGGGGCGCGGGGGAGCAGTACTTC.

This clone was seen more than once but under ten times. The CDR3 region has the DNA TGTGCCAGCAGCCCCGGGACAGGGAGCAACACCATATATTTT. Its translation: CASSPGTGSNTIYF. The J gene is TRBJ1-3, the V gene TRBV7-3; 9 nucleotides match TRBD1. The CDR3 has 14 residues. V trimming: 5 bases; J trimming: 7 bases; junction bases outside the gene matches: 6. Germline CDR1 reads SGHTA; CDR2 reads FQGTGA.

For the CDR3, the DNA is TGTGCCAGCACCACCACGAGGGCTGGGGGGGCTTTCTTT. This translates into CASTTTRAGGAFF. This chain joins TRBV28 and TRBJ1-1, with D perhaps TRBD1 (5 bases). Germline V gives CDR1 MDHEN, CDR2 SYDVKM. The CDR3 is made up of 13 amino acids. The V end lost 7 bases, the J end lost 11 bases, and 20 bases lay between the germline ends.

The J gene is TRBJ1-3, the V gene TRBV28; 7 bases are a match to TRBD1. This CDR3 has 16 residues. The germline CDR1 and CDR2 sequences are MDHEN and SYDVKM. With 6 bases clipped from V and 2 bases from J, the junction kept 10 bases outside the gene matches. This CDR3 is CASSSIDRVAGNTIYF. CDR3 coding DNA: TGTGCCAGCAGCTCTATAGACAGGGTAGCTGGAAACACCATATATTTT.

The rearrangement links TRBV2 to TRBJ2-5; 11 nucleotides line up with TRBD1. In germline, CDR1 is SNHLY, CDR2 FYNNEI. The CDR3 runs 17 residues. After removal of 7 bases from V and 5 bases from J, the junction contained 15 bases not matched to a gene. The CDR3 reads CASTSSERDRGGETQYF. In nucleotides, the CDR3 is TGTGCCAGCACCTCCTCGGAAAGGGACAGGGGGGGGGAGACCCAGTACTTC.

The rearrangement uses TRBV9 and TRBJ2-5, with 10 nucleotides matching TRBD1. This CDR3 spans 16 amino acids. The J segment lost 0 bases and the V segment lost 4 bases, leaving 6 bases of the junction unmatched. CDR1 and CDR2 (germline): SGDLS, YYNGEE. CDR3 DNA sequence: TGTGCCAGCAGCCCCTCGGACAGGGGGGACCAAGAGACCCAGTACTTC. This gives the protein CASSPSDRGDQETQYF.

This chain joins TRBV25-1 and TRBJ1-1; D ambiguous. Trimming took off 0 bases at V and 5 bases at J, with 10 bases between the two ends. The germline gives CDR1 MGHDK, CDR2 SYGVNS. The CDR3 loop spans 14 amino acids. The chain's CDR3 is CASSEYEGWTEAFF. The CDR3 bases are TGTGCCAGCAGTGAATACGAGGGATGGACTGAAGCTTTCTTT. Based on the CDR3 plus reference TRBV25-1 and TRBJ1-1, the full variable domain is EADIYQTPRYLVIGTGKKITLECSQTMGHDKMYWYQQDPGMELHLIHYSYGVNSTEKGDLSSESTVSRIRTEHFPLTLESARPSHTSQYLCASSEYEGWTEAFFGQGTRLTVV.

The rearrangement links TRBV5-6 to TRBJ2-5; 8 bases match TRBD2. V lost 3 bases to trimming and J lost 5 bases; unmatched junction nucleotides: 9. Germline assignment: CDR1 SGHDT and CDR2 YYEEEE. The CDR3 totals 15 residues. The CDR3: CASSWQGTSWETQYF. The CDR3 region has the DNA TGTGCCAGCAGCTGGCAGGGGACTAGTTGGGAGACCCAGTACTTC.

The DNA for the CDR3 is TGTGCCAGCAGTTTTTCCTGGGTCTTTAGCAGCACCGGGGAGCTGTTTTTT. The encoded protein is CASSFSWVFSSTGELFF. The chain uses TRBV27 and TRBJ2-2; D remains ambiguous. Per germline, CDR1 MNHEY and CDR2 SMNVEV (reference sequence). This CDR3 spans 17 amino acids. Trimming took off 3 bases at V and 4 bases at J, with 18 bases between the two ends.

The chain joins TRBV28 to TRBJ1-1, with a possible D match to TRBD1 (5 bases). The CDR3 runs to 13 residues. Germline V gene data show CDR1 as MDHEN and CDR2 as SYDVKM. Trimming removed 8 bases from V and 3 bases from J, with 13 bases in between. The CDR3 sequence is CASRGRVDTEAFF. CDR3 nucleotides: TGTGCCAGCCGGGGGAGGGTGGACACTGAAGCTTTCTTT.

The rearrangement uses TRBV6-2 or TRBV6-3 and TRBJ2-5, with 7 bases matching TRBD1. V lost 4 bases, J lost 2 bases, and 10 bases stayed unmatched. Germline CDR1 MNHEY, CDR2 SVGEGT. The CDR3 covers 16 residues. CDR3 residues: CASSSRGQLIQETQYF. CDR3 nucleotides: TGTGCCAGCAGTTCTCGGGGACAGCTTATTCAAGAGACCCAGTACTTC.

The genes are TRBV19 and TRBJ2-3; 7 nucleotides line up with TRBD1. The CDR3 covers 13 residues. V was pared by 3 bases and J by 5 bases, with 2 bases of the junction left unmatched. Germline CDR1 reads LNHDA; CDR2 reads SQIVND (reference sequence). The DNA for the CDR3 is TGTGCCAGTAGTATTGGGGACAGAGATACGCAGTATTTT. This sequence encodes CASSIGDRDTQYF.

This clone was observed once. The chain has TRBV18 and TRBJ2-7; 7 bases fit TRBD1. With V trimmed by 3 bases and J by 0 bases, 5 bases remained unmatched. The CDR3 runs 15 residues. Germline V gives CDR1 KGHSH, CDR2 LQKENI. This CDR3 is CASSPTGTPSYEQYV. The CDR3 DNA follows: TGTGCCAGCTCACCGACAGGGACCCCCTCCTACGAGCAGTACGTC.

The V gene is TRBV7-2, the J gene TRBJ2-1; 10 bases align to TRBD2. Per germline, CDR1 SGHTA and CDR2 FQGNSA. The CDR3 runs 17 residues. Trimming took 4 bases from V and 8 from J; bases not matched to a gene: 14. The CDR3 region has the DNA TGTGCCAGCAGCTCCCAGGGGGTAGCGGGGGGTGTGGATGAGCAGTTCTTC. Protein sequence: CASSSQGVAGGVDEQFF.

In DNA form, the CDR3 reads TGTGCCAGCAGCTTGCTGACTAGCGGGGCCAATGAGCAGTTCTTC. It yields the protein CASSLLTSGANEQFF. The rearrangement uses TRBV5-4 and TRBJ2-1; 11 nucleotides align to TRBD2. After removal of 1 base from V and 6 bases from J, the junction contained 3 bases not matched to a gene. The CDR3 loop spans 15 amino acids. The germline V gene encodes CDR1 SGHNT and CDR2 YYREEE (reference sequence).

The chain has TRBV5-1 and TRBJ2-7; 8 nucleotides match TRBD1. Germline V gives CDR1 SGHRS, CDR2 YFSETQ. CDR3 size: 13 residues. Trimming took 4 bases from V and 3 from J; bases not matched to a gene: 3. The CDR3 is CASSHGTGYEQYV. The CDR3 bases are TGCGCCAGCAGCCACGGGACAGGCTACGAGCAGTACGTC.

The V gene is TRBV24-1, the J gene TRBJ2-1; 7 bases match TRBD1. CDR1 and CDR2 from the germline V gene are KGHDR and SFDVKD. Trimming removed 7 bases from V and 9 bases from J; junction bases left unmatched: 8. The CDR3 is 13 amino acids. CDR3 coding DNA: TGTGCCACCAGAAAAACGACAGGGAGTGAGCAGTTCTTC. Translating it yields CATRKTTGSEQFF.

This clone was seen a few times. The chain combines TRBV5-1 with TRBJ1-1; a weak D match, TRBD1 (6 bases). CDR3 length: 14 amino acids. Germline lookup yields CDR1 SGHRS and CDR2 YFSETQ. The germline V and J ends were trimmed by 3 bases and 5 bases, with 14 bases remaining between them. CDR3 loop: CASSSDRLGTEAFF. The CDR3 region has the DNA TGCGCCAGCAGCTCCGACAGGCTCGGTACTGAAGCTTTCTTT. Full variable domain (remainder filled in from reference TRBV5-1 and TRBJ1-1): KAGVTQTPRYLIKTRGQQVTLSCSPISGHRSVSWYQQTPGQGLQFLFEYFSETQRNKGNFPGRFSGRQFSNSRSEMNVSTLELGDSALYLCASSSDRLGTEAFFGQGTRLTVV.

V and J are TRBV28 and TRBJ2-7, with D perhaps TRBD2 (5 bases). Germline CDR1 is MDHEN and CDR2 is SYDVKM. CDR3 length equals 13 residues. Deletions cut 7 bases from V and 1 base from J, with 11 bases between. The CDR3 region has the DNA TGTGCCAGCACGGACCCGGGGTCCTACGAGCAGTACTTC. Protein sequence: CASTDPGSYEQYF.